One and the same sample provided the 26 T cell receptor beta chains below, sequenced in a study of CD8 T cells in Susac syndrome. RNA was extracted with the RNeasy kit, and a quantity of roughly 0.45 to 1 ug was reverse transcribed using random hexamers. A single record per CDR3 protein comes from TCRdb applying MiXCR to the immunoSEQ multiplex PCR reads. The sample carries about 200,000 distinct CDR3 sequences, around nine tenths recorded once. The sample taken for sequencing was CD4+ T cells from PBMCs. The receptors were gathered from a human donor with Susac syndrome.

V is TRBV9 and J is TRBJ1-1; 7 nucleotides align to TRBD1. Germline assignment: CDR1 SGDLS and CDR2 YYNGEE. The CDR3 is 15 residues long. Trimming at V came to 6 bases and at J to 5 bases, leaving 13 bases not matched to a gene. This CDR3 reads CASNSLGRGTTEAFF. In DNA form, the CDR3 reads TGTGCCAGCAACTCTTTGGGCAGGGGGACGACTGAAGCTTTCTTT.

In DNA form, the CDR3 reads TGCGCCAGCAGCTCCGGACAGGGTCACTACGAGCAGTACTTC. This encodes CASSSGQGHYEQYF. The genes are TRBV5-1 and TRBJ2-7, with 8 bases lining up with TRBD1. Germline V gene data show CDR1 as SGHRS and CDR2 as YFSETQ. This CDR3 is 14 amino acids long. The J segment lost 3 bases and the V segment lost 3 bases, leaving 5 bases of the junction unmatched.

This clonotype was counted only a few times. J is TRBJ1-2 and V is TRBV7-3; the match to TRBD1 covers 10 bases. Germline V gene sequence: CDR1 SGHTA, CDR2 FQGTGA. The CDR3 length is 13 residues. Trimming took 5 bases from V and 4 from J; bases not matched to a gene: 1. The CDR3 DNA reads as TGTGCCAGCAGCCGGACAGGGGGCTATGGCTACACCTTC. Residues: CASSRTGGYGYTF.

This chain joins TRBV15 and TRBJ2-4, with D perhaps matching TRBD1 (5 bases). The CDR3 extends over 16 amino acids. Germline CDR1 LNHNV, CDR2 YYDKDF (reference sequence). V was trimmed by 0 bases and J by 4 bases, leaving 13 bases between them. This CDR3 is CATSRDGPGRKNIQYF. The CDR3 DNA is TGTGCCACCAGCAGAGATGGGCCAGGGCGGAAAAACATTCAGTACTTC. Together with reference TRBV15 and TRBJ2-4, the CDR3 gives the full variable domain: DAMVIQNPRYQVTQFGKPVTLSCSQTLNHNVMYWYQQKSSQAPKLLFHYYDKDFNNEADTPDNFQSRRPNTSFCFLDIRSPGLGDTAMYLCATSRDGPGRKNIQYFGAGTRLSVL.

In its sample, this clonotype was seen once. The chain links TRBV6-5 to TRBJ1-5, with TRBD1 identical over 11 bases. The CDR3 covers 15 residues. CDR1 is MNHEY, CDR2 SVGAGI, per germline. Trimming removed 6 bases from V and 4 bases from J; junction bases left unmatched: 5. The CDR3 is CASRTGTGGNQPQHF. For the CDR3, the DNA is TGTGCCAGCAGAACCGGGACAGGGGGTAATCAGCCCCAGCATTTT.

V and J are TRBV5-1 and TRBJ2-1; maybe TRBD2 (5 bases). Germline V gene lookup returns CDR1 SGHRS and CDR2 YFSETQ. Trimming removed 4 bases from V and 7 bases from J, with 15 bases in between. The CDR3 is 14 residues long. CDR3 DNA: TGCGCCAGCAGCCGACCCGGAGGAGAGAATGAGCAGTTCTTC. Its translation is CASSRPGGENEQFF.

The chain's CDR3 is CASSAGGTYEQYF. In nucleotides, the CDR3 is TGTGCCAGCTCAGCGGGGGGCACGTACGAGCAGTACTTC. The rearrangement links TRBV18 to TRBJ2-7; 8 bases fit TRBD2. This CDR3 has 13 amino acids. The ends lost 5 bases at V and 4 bases at J; junction bases unmatched: 4. The germline V gene has CDR1 KGHSH and CDR2 LQKENI.

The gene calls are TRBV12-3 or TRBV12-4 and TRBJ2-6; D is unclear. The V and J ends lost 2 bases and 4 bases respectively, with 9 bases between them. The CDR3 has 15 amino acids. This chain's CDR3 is CASSLRNSGANVLTF. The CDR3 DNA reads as TGTGCCAGCAGTTTAAGGAACTCCGGGGCCAACGTCCTGACTTTC.

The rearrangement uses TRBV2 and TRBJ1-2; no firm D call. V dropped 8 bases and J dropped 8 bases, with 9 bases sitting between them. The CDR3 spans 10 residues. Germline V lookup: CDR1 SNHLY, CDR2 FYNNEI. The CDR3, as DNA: TGTGCCAGCGCTTTCCAAGGCTACACCTTC. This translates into CASAFQGYTF.

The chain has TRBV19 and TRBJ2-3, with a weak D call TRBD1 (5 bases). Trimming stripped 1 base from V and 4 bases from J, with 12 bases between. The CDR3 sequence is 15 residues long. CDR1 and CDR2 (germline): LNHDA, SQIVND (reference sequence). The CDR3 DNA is TGTGCCAGTAGTATAGGTAGGGGCAGGTCAGATACGCAGTATTTT. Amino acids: CASSIGRGRSDTQYF. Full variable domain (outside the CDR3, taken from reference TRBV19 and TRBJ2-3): DGGITQSPKYLFRKEGQNVTLSCEQNLNHDAMYWYRQDPGQGLRLIYYSQIVNDFQKGDIAEGYSVSREKKESFPLTVTSAQKNPTAFYLCASSIGRGRSDTQYFGPGTRLTVL.

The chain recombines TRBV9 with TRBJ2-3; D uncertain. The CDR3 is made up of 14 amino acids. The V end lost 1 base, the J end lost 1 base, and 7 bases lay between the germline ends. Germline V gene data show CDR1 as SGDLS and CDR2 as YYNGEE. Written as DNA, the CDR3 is TGTGCCAGCAGCGTAACGTTGGGCACAGATACGCAGTATTTT. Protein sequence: CASSVTLGTDTQYF.

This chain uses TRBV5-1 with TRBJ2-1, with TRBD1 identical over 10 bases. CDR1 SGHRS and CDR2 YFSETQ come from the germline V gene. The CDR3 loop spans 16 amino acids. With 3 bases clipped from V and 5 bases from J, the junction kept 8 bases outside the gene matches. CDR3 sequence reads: CASSSDRDRGHNEQFF. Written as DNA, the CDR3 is TGCGCCAGCAGCTCCGACCGGGACAGGGGCCACAATGAGCAGTTCTTC.

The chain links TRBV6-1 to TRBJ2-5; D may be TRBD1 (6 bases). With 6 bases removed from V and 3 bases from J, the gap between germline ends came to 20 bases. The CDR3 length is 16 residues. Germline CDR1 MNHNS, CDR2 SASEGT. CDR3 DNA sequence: TGTGCCAGCAGCCCACACCACGGACAGTTTGAAGAGACCCAGTACTTC. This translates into CASSPHHGQFEETQYF.

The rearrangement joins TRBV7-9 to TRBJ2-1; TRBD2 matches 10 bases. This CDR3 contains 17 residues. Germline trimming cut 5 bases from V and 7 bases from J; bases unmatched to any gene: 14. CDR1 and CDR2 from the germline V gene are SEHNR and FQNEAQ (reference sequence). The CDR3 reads CASSDRTSGKGGNEQFF. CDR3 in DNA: TGTGCCAGCAGCGATAGGACTAGCGGCAAGGGGGGTAATGAGCAGTTCTTC.

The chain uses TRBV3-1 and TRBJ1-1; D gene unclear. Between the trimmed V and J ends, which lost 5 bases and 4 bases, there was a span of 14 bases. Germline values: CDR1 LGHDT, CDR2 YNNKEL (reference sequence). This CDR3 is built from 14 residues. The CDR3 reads CASSEGPSFTEAFF. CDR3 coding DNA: TGTGCCAGCAGCGAAGGACCCTCCTTCACTGAAGCTTTCTTT.

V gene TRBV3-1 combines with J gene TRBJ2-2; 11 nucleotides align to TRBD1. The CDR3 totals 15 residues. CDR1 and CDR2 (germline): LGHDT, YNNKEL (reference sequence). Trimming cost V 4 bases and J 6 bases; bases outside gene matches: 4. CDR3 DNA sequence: TGTGCCAGCAGCCTAAGGGGACAGGGGGCCGGGGAGCTGTTTTTT. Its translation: CASSLRGQGAGELFF.

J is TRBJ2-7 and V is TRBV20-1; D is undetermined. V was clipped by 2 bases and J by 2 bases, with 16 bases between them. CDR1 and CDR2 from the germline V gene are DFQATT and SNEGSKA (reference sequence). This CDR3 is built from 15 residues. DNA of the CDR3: TGCAGTGCTAGAAGGCGCGGAGTCCCAACCTACGAGCAGTACTTC. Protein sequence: CSARRRGVPTYEQYF.

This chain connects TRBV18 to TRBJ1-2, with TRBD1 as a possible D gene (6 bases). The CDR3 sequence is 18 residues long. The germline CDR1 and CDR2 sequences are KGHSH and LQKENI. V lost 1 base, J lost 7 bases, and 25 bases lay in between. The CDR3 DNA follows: TGTGCCAGCTCACCACAATCACCCCAGGAAGGGGGGACCTCTGGCTACACCTTC. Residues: CASSPQSPQEGGTSGYTF. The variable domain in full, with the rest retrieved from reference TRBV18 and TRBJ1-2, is NAGVMQNPRHLVRRRGQEARLRCSPMKGHSHVYWYRQLPEEGLKFMVYLQKENIIDESGMPKERFSAEFPKEGPSILRIQQVVRGDSAAYFCASSPQSPQEGGTSGYTFGSGTRLTVV.

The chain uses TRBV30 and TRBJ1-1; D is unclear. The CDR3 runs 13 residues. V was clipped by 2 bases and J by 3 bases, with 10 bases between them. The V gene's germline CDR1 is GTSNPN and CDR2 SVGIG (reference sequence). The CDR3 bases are TGTGCCTGGAGTAGGAGTTCTTACACTGAAGCTTTCTTT. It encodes CAWSRSSYTEAFF.

The CDR3 loop reads CAWTHGGLAGADTQYF. CDR3 nucleotide sequence: TGTGCCTGGACCCACGGGGGACTAGCCGGCGCAGATACGCAGTATTTT. The V gene is TRBV30, the J gene TRBJ2-3, with TRBD2 matching 9 bases. The V gene end was trimmed by 4 bases and the J gene end by 4 bases; junction bases not matched to a gene: 12. Germline V gene data show CDR1 as GTSNPN and CDR2 as SVGIG (reference sequence). This CDR3 has 16 amino acids.

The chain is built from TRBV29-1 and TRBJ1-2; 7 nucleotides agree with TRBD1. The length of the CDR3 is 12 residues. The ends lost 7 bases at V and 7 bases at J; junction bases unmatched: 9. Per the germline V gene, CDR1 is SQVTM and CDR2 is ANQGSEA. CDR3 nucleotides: TGCAGCGATGGAGGGGGCATTGGTGGCTACACCTTC. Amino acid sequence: CSDGGGIGGYTF.

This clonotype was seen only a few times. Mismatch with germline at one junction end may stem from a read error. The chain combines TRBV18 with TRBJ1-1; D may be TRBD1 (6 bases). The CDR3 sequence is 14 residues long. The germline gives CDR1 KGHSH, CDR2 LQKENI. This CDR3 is CASSPRGEDTEAFF. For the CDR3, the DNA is TGCGCCAGCAGCCCGAGGGGGGAAGACACTGAAGCTTTCTTT. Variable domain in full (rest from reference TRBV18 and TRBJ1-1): NAGVMQNPRHLVRRRGQEARLRCSPMKGHSHVYWYRQLPEEGLKFMVYLQKENIIDESGMPKERFSAEFPKEGPSILRIQQVVRGDSAAYFCASSPRGEDTEAFFGQGTRLTVV.

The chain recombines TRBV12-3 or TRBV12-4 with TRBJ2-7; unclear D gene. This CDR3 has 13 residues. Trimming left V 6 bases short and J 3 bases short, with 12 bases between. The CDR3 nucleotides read TGTGCCAGCAGGACGGACGGTTACTACGAGCAGTACTTC. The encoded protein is CASRTDGYYEQYF.

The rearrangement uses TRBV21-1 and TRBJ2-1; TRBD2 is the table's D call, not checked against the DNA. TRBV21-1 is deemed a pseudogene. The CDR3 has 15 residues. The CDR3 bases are TGTGCCAGCAGCAAAGGCCCTCACAGTGCCAATGAGCAGTTCTTC. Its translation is CASSKGPHSANEQFF.

The CDR3 nucleotides read TGTGCCAGCAGTCGACTAGCGGGAGGGATAATGAGCACCGGGGAGCTGTTTTTT. As protein: CASSRLAGGIMSTGELFF. This chain links TRBV6-1 with TRBJ2-2; 14 bases fit TRBD2. Germline V gene data show CDR1 as MNHNS and CDR2 as SASEGT. Germline trimming cut 5 bases from V and 4 bases from J; bases unmatched to any gene: 9. CDR3 size: 18 residues.

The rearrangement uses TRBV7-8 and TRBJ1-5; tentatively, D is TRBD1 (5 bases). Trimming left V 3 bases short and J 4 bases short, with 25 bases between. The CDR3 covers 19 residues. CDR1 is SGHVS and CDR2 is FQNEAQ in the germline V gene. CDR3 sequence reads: CASSFSIWTPVIGNQPQHF. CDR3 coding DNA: TGTGCCAGCAGCTTTAGCATATGGACACCGGTAATTGGTAATCAGCCCCAGCATTTT.